This T cell receptor (beta chain) comes out of a study of Tregs in tolerant kidney transplant recipients. General study findings and limits: Donor-specific Treg expansion exceeded global Treg expansion in tolerant patients, suggesting antigen drive.

V was clipped by 3 bases and J by 2 bases, with 9 bases between them. This CDR3 has 13 residues. Germline CDR1 reads SQVTM; CDR2 reads ANQGSEA. Related graft donors supplied nonmyeloablative bone marrow transplants, and mixed chimerism was transient. Unstimulated Tregs (CD4+CD25+CD127-) and CD4+CD25- non-Tregs were sorted from PBMCs. Regarding this clone: Its antigen remains unidentified.

Profiled with immunoSEQ multiplex PCR; TCRdb holds only in-frame clones, not every one. This repertoire shows 95,000 or so clones, approximately 93% found once; its top ten account for around 1.6%. The sequencing here drew on CD4+ T cells from blood (PBMCs), taken 12 months after the transplant. The chain uses TRBV29-1 and TRBJ2-3; unclear D gene. The clonotype originates from a human patient who received a combined kidney and bone marrow transplant. Some T cells may have originated in the graft donor. The CDR3 here is CSVDKQYTDTQYF. CDR3 sequence (DNA): TGCAGCGTTGACAAACAGTACACAGATACGCAGTATTTT.